This paragraph reports one TCR beta chain. The antigen it binds to is not known. The input lacks base qualities; no much larger clone sits a single base away. The library was obtained by 5' RACE. The run used an Illumina HiSeq 2500. A second PCR of about 6 to 11 cycles was performed with a sample-barcoded 5' primer and a J-beta primer mix. A unique molecular identifier was introduced onto each TCR beta cDNA molecule by a template-switch 5' adaptor carrying 12 random nucleotides. At least 2.5 million CDR3-containing paired-end reads were obtained from each sample. First-strand cDNA synthesis was performed from all RNA using the Mint cDNA synthesis kit, with priming by a TRBC-specific oligonucleotide. Following uracil-DNA glycosylase treatment, all cDNA underwent a first 18-cycle PCR with the universal primers M1SS and BC2_uni_R. Under the source paper's analysis protocol: For normalization, 1 million high-quality reads were randomly selected from each sample, with every read carrying a distinct molecular identifier. Reads sharing molecular identifiers were discarded rather than binned into consensus sequences. MiTCR, set to a Q25 quality threshold and the strictest error-elimination algorithm, was used for CDR3 identification, clonotype clustering and error correction. A nonparametric unseen species model with Euler transformation was used to estimate lower-bound total TCR beta diversity. Using fastp at Q25 and MiXCR, TCRdb reprocessed the public reads and kept productive beta chains. CDR3 protein duplicates are merged, each entry listing the most common genes and DNA. The V and J calls follow TCRdb's processing rather than the paper's. A total of more than 1.4 million distinct CDR3 sequences appear in this sample, approximately 38% of them only once. Of the sample, 7% to 9.5% falls within the top ten clones.

The record originates from a study of blood T cells in healthy people across ages (dated by TCRdb to between 2014 and 2017). Turning to the overall study: Template switching captured roughly one uniquely barcoded TCR beta cDNA molecule per two T cells in model experiments. Using deep sequencing normalized with unique cDNA molecular identifiers, the study measured how TCR beta repertoire diversity changes with age. Four age groups were formed from the donors: young (average approximately 15 years), middle-aged (roughly 38), aged (under 70) and long-lived (82). To avoid experimental bias, donors of different ages were distributed randomly across sequencing lanes. Two additional independent replicas of 1 million unique cDNA reads from the same blood draw were analyzed for two donors (one aged 18 to 30 and one aged 80 or older).

What the research found in general, with its limitations: Compared with the aged group, the long-lived group had more naive CD4+ T cells, fewer expanded clones and increased TCR diversity, a pattern suggesting age selection. Since profiling was done on bulk unsorted PBMCs, naive and antigen-experienced compartments could not be conclusively compared. Because donor CMV infection status was unknown, age-related changes in expanded clonotypes were potentially confounded. Total diversity estimates from one million sequenced T cells were considered lower bounds and underestimates. Observed TCR beta diversity correlated strongly with the percentage of naive T cells measured by flow cytometry. As age increased, observed TCR beta diversity per million T cells dropped in a roughly linear way, and a significant reduction was already evident by age 40.

At the junction V is shortened by 3 bases and J by 9 bases, with 14 bases in between. The germline V gene encodes CDR1 SGHAT and CDR2 FQNNGV. The CDR3, from cysteine to phenylalanine, totals 14 residues. Only the CDR3 region is kept as DNA, spanning 42 bases read in frame from base 1. Systemically healthy Caucasian individuals from Russia, some 36 in total and aged roughly 6 to 100 years, were included as donors. Each donor gave roughly 9.5 milliliters of peripheral blood, collected into EDTA-treated Vacutainer tubes. Ficoll-Paque density-gradient centrifugation was used to isolate PBMCs, with at least 6.5 million obtained per sample. Trizol reagent was used to extract total RNA from the PBMCs, yielding at least 5.5 micrograms per sample. Naive CD45RAhigh/CD27high T cell percentages were measured by flow cytometry on a PBMC aliquot from every donor.

The chain joins TRBV11-2 to TRBJ2-2; the D call is possibly TRBD1 or TRBD2, each sharing 5 bases. The sequence derives from a woman younger than 35 in good health. The sample consisted of blood. The nucleotides read TGTGCCAGCAGCTTGGTGGGGGTTCGGAGGGAGCTGTTTTTT. It encodes CASSLVGVRRELFF.